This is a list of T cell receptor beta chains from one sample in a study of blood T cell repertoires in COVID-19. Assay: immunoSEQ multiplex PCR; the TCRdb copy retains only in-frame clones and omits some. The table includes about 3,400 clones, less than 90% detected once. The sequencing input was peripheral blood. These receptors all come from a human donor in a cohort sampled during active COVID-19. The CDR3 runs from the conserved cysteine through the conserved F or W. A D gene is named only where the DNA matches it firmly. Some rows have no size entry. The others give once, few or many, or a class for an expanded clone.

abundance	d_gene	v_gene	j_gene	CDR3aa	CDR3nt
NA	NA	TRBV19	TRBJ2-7	CASSAPGESYEQYF	TGTGCCAGTAGTGCGCCAGGGGAATCCTACGAGCAGTACTTC
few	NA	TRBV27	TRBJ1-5	CASGAPWGQPQHF	TGTGCCAGCGGGGCCCCATGGGGTCAGCCCCAGCATTTT
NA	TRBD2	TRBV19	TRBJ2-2	CASSIRPASGANTGELFF	TGTGCCAGTAGTATCCGCCCTGCTAGCGGGGCGAACACCGGGGAGCTGTTTTTT
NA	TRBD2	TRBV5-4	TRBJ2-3	CASSPYAGGDTQYF	TGTGCCAGCAGCCCCTACGCGGGGGGAGATACGCAGTATTTT
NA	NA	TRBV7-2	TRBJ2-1	CASTVGSSSYNEQFF	TGTGCCAGCACTGTAGGATCTAGCTCCTACAATGAGCAGTTCTTC
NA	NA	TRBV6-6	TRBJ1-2	CASSYAGNYGYTF	TGTGCCAGCAGTTACGCAGGGAACTATGGCTACACCTTC
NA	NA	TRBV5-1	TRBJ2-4	CASSLGHVVNIQYF	TGCGCCAGCAGCTTGGGTCACGTAGTAAACATTCAGTACTTC
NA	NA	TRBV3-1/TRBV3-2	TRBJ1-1	CASSQDSRSRAFF	TGTGCCAGCAGCCAAGATTCGAGGAGTAGAGCTTTCTTT
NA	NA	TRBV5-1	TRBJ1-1	CASSLAKTAMNTEAFF	TGCGCCAGCAGCTTGGCCAAGACAGCTATGAACACTGAAGCTTTCTTT
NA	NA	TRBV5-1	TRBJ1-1	CASSLMGAGQGTEAFF	TGCGCCAGCAGCCTGATGGGGGCCGGACAAGGCACTGAAGCTTTCTTT